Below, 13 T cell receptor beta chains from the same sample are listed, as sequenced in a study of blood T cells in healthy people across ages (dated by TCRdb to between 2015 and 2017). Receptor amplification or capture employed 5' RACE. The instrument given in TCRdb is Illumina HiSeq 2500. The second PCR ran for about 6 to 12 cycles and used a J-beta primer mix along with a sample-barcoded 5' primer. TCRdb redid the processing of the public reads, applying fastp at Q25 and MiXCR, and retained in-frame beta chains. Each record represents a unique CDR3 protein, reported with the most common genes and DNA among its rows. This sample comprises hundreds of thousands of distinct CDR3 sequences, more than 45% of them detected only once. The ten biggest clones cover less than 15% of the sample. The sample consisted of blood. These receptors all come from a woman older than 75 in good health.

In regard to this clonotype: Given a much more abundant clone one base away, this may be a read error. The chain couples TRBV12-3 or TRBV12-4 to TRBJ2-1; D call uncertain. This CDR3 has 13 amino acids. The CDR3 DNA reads TGTACCAGCAGTTTCGGATCCTACAATGAGCAGTTCTTC. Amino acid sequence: CTSSFGSYNEQFF.

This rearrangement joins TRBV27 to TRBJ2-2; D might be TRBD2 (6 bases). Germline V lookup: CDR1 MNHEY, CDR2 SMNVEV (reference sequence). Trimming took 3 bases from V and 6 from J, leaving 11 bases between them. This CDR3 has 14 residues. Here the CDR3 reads CASSLRLVSGELFF. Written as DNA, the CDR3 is TGTGCCAGCAGTTTGCGACTAGTATCCGGGGAGCTGTTTTTT.

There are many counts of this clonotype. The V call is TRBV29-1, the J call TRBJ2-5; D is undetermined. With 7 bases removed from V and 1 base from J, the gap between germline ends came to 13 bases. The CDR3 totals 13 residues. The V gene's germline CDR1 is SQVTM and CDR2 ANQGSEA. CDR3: CSAAKGSQETQYF. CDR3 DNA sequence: TGCAGCGCTGCCAAGGGCAGCCAAGAGACCCAGTACTTC.

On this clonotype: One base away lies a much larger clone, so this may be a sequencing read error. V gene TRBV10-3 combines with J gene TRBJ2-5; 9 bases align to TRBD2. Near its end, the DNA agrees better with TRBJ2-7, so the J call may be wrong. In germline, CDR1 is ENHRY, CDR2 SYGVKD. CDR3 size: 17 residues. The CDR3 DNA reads TGTGCCATCAGTGAGTCGAGGGTAGCGGGAGTTCCCTACGAGCAGTACTTC. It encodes CAISESRVAGVPYEQYF.

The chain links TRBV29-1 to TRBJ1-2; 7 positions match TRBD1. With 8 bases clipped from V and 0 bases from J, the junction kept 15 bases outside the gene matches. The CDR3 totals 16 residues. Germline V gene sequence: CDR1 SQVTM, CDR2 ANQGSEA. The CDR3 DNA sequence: TGCAGCATCTTCTGGACAGGTGCCCTCTCTAACTATGGCTACACCTTC. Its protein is CSIFWTGALSNYGYTF.

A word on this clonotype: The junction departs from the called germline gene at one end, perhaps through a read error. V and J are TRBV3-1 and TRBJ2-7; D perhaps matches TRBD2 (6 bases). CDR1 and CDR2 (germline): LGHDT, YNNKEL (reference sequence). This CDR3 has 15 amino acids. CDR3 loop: CASTQTPLADHEQYF. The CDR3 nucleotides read TGTGCCAGCACCCAAACCCCACTAGCTGATCACGAGCAGTACTTC.

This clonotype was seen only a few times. Here the CDR3 DNA reads TGTGCCAGCAGCTCCCTGGGTAGCGGGGTGAATACGCAGTATTTT. It translates to CASSSLGSGVNTQYF. The V and J genes are TRBV5-6 and TRBJ2-3; 8 nucleotides line up with TRBD2. Trimming at V came to 3 bases and at J to 7 bases, leaving 10 bases not matched to a gene. The germline gives CDR1 SGHDT, CDR2 YYEEEE. The CDR3 sequence is 15 residues long.

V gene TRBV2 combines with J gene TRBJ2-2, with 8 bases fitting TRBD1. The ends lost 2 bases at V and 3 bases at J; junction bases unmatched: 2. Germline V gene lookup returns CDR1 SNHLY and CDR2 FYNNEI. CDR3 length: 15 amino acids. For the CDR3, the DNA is TGTGCCAGCAGTGAACAGGGGGCCCACACCGGGGAGCTGTTTTTT. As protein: CASSEQGAHTGELFF.

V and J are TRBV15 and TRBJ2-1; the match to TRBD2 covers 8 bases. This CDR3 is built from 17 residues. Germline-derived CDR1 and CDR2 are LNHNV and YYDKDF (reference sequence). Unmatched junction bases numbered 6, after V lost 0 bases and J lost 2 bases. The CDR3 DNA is TGTGCCACCAGCAGAGATGGGTCGGGAGGGCCCTACAATGAGCAGTTCTTC. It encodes CATSRDGSGGPYNEQFF. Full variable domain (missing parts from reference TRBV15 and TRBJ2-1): DAMVIQNPRYQVTQFGKPVTLSCSQTLNHNVMYWYQQKSSQAPKLLFHYYDKDFNNEADTPDNFQSRRPNTSFCFLDIRSPGLGDTAMYLCATSRDGSGGPYNEQFFGPGTRLTVL.

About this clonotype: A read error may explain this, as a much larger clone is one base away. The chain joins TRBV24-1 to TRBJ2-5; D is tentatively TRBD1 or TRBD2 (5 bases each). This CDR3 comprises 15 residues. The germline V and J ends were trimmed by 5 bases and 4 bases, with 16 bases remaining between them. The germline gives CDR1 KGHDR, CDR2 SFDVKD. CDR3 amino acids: CATSGDQGVRETQYF. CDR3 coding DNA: TGTGCCACCAGTGGAGACCAGGGAGTACGAGAGACCCAGTACTTC.

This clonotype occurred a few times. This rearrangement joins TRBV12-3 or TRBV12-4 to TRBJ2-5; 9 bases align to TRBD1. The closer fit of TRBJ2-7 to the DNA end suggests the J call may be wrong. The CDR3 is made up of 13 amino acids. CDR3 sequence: CASSRTGVYEQYF. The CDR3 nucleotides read TGTGCCAGCAGTCGGACAGGGGTTTACGAGCAGTACTTC.

Here the CDR3 reads CATVDRDRVSNEQYF. CDR3 nucleotides: TGTGCCACCGTTGACCGGGACAGGGTTTCCAATGAGCAGTACTTC. The rearrangement links TRBV15 to TRBJ2-7; 9 nucleotides align to TRBD1. This CDR3 spans 15 amino acids. V was clipped by 8 bases and J by 7 bases; unmatched bases: 15. Germline CDR1 LNHNV, CDR2 YYDKDF (reference sequence).

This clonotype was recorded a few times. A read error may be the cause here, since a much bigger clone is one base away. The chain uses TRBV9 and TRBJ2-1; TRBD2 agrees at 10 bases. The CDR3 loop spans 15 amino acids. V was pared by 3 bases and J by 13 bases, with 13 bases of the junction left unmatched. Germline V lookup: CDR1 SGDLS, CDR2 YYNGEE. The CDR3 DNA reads TGTGCCAGCAGCGACGGGATCCTAGCGGGAGAGACCCAGTTCTTC. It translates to CASSDGILAGETQFF.